This TCR beta chain originates from a study of T cells in tumors after PD-1 blockade. Study details: Excluded were patients with checkpoint blockade, immunosuppressants, or radiotherapy or other anti-cancer therapy within 4 weeks. Treatment was either pembrolizumab 200 mg every 3 weeks or cemiplimab 350 mg every 2 weeks.

Profiling relied on immunoSEQ multiplex PCR, and the TCRdb table lists in-frame clones only, not all of them. This table holds over a thousand clones, more than 60% found once. Study-wide findings and caveats: Peripheral recruitment is suggested, as some novel exhausted tumor clones were in pre-treatment blood.

Comments on this clone: Its antigen is unknown.

Genomic DNA template from tumor biopsies or peripheral blood, 616 ng to 6,004 ng input. V shed 8 bases and J shed 5 bases, with 16 bases lying between them. CDR1 and CDR2 from the germline V gene are SNHLY and FYNNEI. The CDR3 covers 13 residues. The sequence was collected from a human donor with basal cell carcinoma. The chain combines TRBV2 with TRBJ2-7; D possibly uses TRBD1 or TRBD2 (6 bases each). The starting material was tumor tissue, obtained before anti-PD-1 treatment. CDR3 residues: CASQPSGDNEQYF. DNA of the CDR3: TGTGCCAGCCAGCCCTCGGGGGACAACGAGCAGTACTTC.